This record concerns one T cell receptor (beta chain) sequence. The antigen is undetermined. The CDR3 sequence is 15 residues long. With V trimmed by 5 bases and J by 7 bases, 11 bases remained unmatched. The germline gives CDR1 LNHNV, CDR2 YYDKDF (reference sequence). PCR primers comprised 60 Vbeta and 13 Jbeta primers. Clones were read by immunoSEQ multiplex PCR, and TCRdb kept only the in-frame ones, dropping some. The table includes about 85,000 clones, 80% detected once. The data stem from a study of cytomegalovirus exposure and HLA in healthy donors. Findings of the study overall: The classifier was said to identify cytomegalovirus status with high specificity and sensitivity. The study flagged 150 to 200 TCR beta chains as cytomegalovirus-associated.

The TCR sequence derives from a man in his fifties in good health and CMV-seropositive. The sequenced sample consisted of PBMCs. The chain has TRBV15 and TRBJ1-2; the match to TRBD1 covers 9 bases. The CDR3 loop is CATSGPTQGAPGYTF. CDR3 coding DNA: TGTGCCACCAGCGGACCGACACAGGGGGCGCCTGGCTACACCTTC.